This T cell receptor (beta chain) is from a study of radiotherapy plus CTLA-4 blockade in lung cancer. Using immunoSEQ multiplex PCR, the repertoire was profiled, and TCRdb retains in-frame clones only, with some absent. The sample has around 44,000 clones; approximately 86% are singletons. Focal radiation was given together with CTLA-4 blockade (ipilimumab) to patients with chemo-refractory metastatic non-small-cell lung cancer. The germline V gene encodes CDR1 SGHTA and CDR2 FQGNSA. The CDR3 runs to 16 residues. The V gene end was trimmed by 1 base and the J gene end by 2 bases; junction bases not matched to a gene: 7.

The sample was peripheral blood, taken from a patient treated with radiotherapy plus ipilimumab. The sequence was collected from a human donor with non-small cell lung cancer that progressed on radiotherapy plus ipilimumab. Some clones in this sample may be carry-over from other donors' samples. This sequence joins TRBV7-2 and TRBJ2-5, with 7 bases aligning to TRBD1. For the CDR3, the DNA is TGTGCCAGCAGCTTAGTCTCGGGCAGGGGGCAAGAGACCCAGTACTTC. It specifies CASSLVSGRGQETQYF. The entire variable domain, with the rest obtained from reference TRBV7-2 and TRBJ2-5, is as follows: GAGVSQSPSNKVTEKGKDVELRCDPISGHTALYWYRQSLGQGLEFLIYFQGNSAPDKSGLPSDRFSAERTGGSVSTLTIQRTQQEDSAVYLCASSLVSGRGQETQYFGPGTRLLVL.